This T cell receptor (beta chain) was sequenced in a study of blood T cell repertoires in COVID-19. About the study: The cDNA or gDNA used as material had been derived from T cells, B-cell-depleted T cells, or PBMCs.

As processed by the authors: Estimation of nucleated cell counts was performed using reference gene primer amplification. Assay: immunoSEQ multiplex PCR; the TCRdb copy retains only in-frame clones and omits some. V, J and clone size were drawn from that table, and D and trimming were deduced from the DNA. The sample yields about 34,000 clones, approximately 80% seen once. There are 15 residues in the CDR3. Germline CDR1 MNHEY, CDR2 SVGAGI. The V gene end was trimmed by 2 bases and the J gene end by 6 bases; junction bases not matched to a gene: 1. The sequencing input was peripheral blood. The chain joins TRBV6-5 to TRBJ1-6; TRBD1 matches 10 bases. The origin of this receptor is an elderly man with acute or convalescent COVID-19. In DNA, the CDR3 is TGTGCCAGCAGTTACGGACAGGGGGGTAATTCACCCCTCCACTTT. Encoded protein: CASSYGQGGNSPLHF.